Below, 18 T cell receptor beta chains from the same sample are listed, as sequenced in a study of graft-versus-host responses after intestinal transplantation. The protocol was immunoSEQ multiplex PCR, while the TCRdb copy is restricted to in-frame clones and leaves out a portion. This table has approximately 110,000 clones, around nine tenths appearing once. Their antigens remain unidentified. This material consisted of unstimulated CD4+ T cells sorted from spleen or lymph node cells, taken before transplant. All receptors derive from a human donor who was the organ donor for an intestinal transplant.

This CDR3 reads CAWSGTLAGGNEQFF. In DNA form, the CDR3 reads TGTGCCTGGAGTGGTACACTAGCGGGAGGCAATGAGCAGTTCTTC. The V call is TRBV30, the J call TRBJ2-1, with TRBD2 identical over 12 bases. CDR1 is GTSNPN, CDR2 SVGIG, per germline (reference sequence). The trim removed 1 base at V and 6 bases at J, leaving 4 bases unmatched. This CDR3 comprises 15 residues.

J is TRBJ2-1 and V is TRBV5-1; 14 bases fit TRBD2. This CDR3 is 16 amino acids long. V shed 0 bases and J 8 bases; nucleotides not matched to a gene: 4. Germline V lookup: CDR1 SGHRS, CDR2 YFSETQ. CDR3 DNA sequence: TGCGCCAGCAGCTTGGAAGGGACTAGCGGGAGCTATGAGCAGTTCTTC. Protein product: CASSLEGTSGSYEQFF.

The chain recombines TRBV2 with TRBJ1-2, with a tentative D call TRBD1 (5 bases). Trimming took 4 bases from V and 2 from J, leaving 8 bases between them. The CDR3 spans 13 residues. CDR1 SNHLY and CDR2 FYNNEI come from the germline V gene. CDR3 sequence: CASSVNRNYGYTF. CDR3 sequence (DNA): TGTGCCAGCAGTGTGAACAGGAACTATGGCTACACCTTC.

This chain connects TRBV4-1 to TRBJ2-5, with D tentatively TRBD1 (6 bases). The germline V gene encodes CDR1 MGHRA and CDR2 YSYEKL. This CDR3 region has 16 residues. V shed 1 base and J shed 3 bases, with 15 bases lying between them. The CDR3 coding sequence is TGCGCCAGCAGCCAAGTAGGGCAGGGGAAGAAAGAGACCCAGTACTTC. It encodes CASSQVGQGKKETQYF.

The chain recombines TRBV7-2 with TRBJ2-1, with 13 bases aligning to TRBD2. The V gene end was trimmed by 3 bases and the J gene end by 4 bases; junction bases not matched to a gene: 6. The CDR3 totals 17 residues. Looked up from germline, CDR1 is SGHTA and CDR2 is FQGNSA. The CDR3 loop is CASSFGLAGVKYNEQFF. In DNA form, the CDR3 reads TGTGCCAGCAGCTTTGGACTAGCGGGAGTGAAGTACAATGAGCAGTTCTTC.

Of note for this clone: At one boundary the junction diverges from the germline segment, which might be a read error. The chain carries TRBV5-1 and TRBJ1-1; perhaps TRBD1 as D (6 bases). In germline, CDR1 is SGHRS, CDR2 YFSETQ. The CDR3 is made up of 13 amino acids. This CDR3 is CVSSLGGNTEAFF. The CDR3 bases are TGCGTCAGCAGCTTGGGGGGCAACACTGAAGCTTTCTTT. The full variable domain, completed using reference TRBV5-1 and TRBJ1-1, is KAGVTQTPRYLIKTRGQQVTLSCSPISGHRSVSWYQQTPGQGLQFLFEYFSETQRNKGNFPGRFSGRQFSNSRSEMNVSTLELGDSALYLCVSSLGGNTEAFFGQGTRLTVV.

In nucleotides, the CDR3 is TGTGCCAGCAGTTACTCGATGGGACAGGGTAACGAGCAGTACTTC. Translated: CASSYSMGQGNEQYF. The gene calls are TRBV6-6 and TRBJ2-7, with TRBD1 matching 9 bases. Trimming at V came to 0 bases and at J to 5 bases, leaving 5 bases not matched to a gene. There are 15 residues in the CDR3. Germline V lookup: CDR1 MNHNY, CDR2 SVGAGI (reference sequence).

V gene TRBV28 combines with J gene TRBJ1-2, with D perhaps TRBD1 (5 bases). The germline V gene encodes CDR1 MDHEN and CDR2 SYDVKM. V gave up 4 bases and J gave up 8 bases, with 11 bases separating them. The CDR3 has 12 residues. The CDR3 DNA sequence: TGTGCCAGCAGTTCAGGGATTTTCGGCTACACCTTC. Translated, it gives CASSSGIFGYTF.

The V gene is TRBV19, the J gene TRBJ1-1; TRBD1 aligns across 8 bases. V shed 7 bases and J 1 base; nucleotides not matched to a gene: 5. This CDR3 is 14 amino acids long. Germline lookup yields CDR1 LNHDA and CDR2 SQIVND (reference sequence). The CDR3 protein is CASMDRARNTEAFF. CDR3 bases: TGTGCCAGTATGGACAGGGCTCGGAACACTGAAGCTTTCTTT.

CDR3 loop: CASSPRTGRGQPQHF. The CDR3 DNA follows: TGTGCCAGTAGTCCCCGGACAGGGCGAGGACAGCCCCAGCATTTT. This chain links TRBV19 with TRBJ1-5, with 8 positions matching TRBD1. Germline V CDR1 and CDR2: LNHDA, SQIVND (reference sequence). V shed 5 bases and J 7 bases; nucleotides not matched to a gene: 10. The CDR3 sequence is 15 residues long.

This chain uses TRBV7-7 with TRBJ2-5; no reliable D call. Germline V gives CDR1 SSHAT, CDR2 FNYEAQ (reference sequence). V shed 5 bases and J shed 5 bases, with 15 bases lying between them. This CDR3 has 14 amino acids. The chain's CDR3 is CASSLYSNGETQYF. In DNA, the CDR3 is TGTGCCAGCAGCCTGTACAGCAACGGGGAGACCCAGTACTTC.

This chain links TRBV30 with TRBJ1-3, with D uncertain. Trimming shortened V by 1 base and J by 7 bases, and 14 bases separated the two germline ends. The germline V gene has CDR1 GTSNPN and CDR2 SVGIG (reference sequence). The CDR3 runs to 14 residues. The CDR3 loop is CAWSGYPGGNTIYF. The DNA for the CDR3 is TGTGCCTGGAGTGGGTACCCTGGTGGGAACACCATATATTTT. The whole variable domain, filled in from reference TRBV30 and TRBJ1-3, reads SQTIHQWPATLVQPVGSPLSLECTVEGTSNPNLYWYRQAAGRGLQLLFYSVGIGQISSEVPQNLSASRPQDRQFILSSKKLLLSDSGFYLCAWSGYPGGNTIYFGEGSWLTVV.

The chain has TRBV2 and TRBJ1-3, with TRBD1 as a possible D gene (5 bases). The germline V gene encodes CDR1 SNHLY and CDR2 FYNNEI. The length of the CDR3 is 14 residues. Trimming stripped 6 bases from V and 1 base from J, with 10 bases between. DNA of the CDR3: TGTGCCAGCAGATTCACAGGATCTGGAAACACCATATATTTT. Amino acids: CASRFTGSGNTIYF.

The chain is built from TRBV19 and TRBJ1-3; TRBD1 is a possible D gene (6 bases). The CDR3 length is 15 residues. Germline V gene data show CDR1 as LNHDA and CDR2 as SQIVND (reference sequence). Between the trimmed V and J ends, which lost 6 bases and 2 bases, there was a span of 14 bases. The CDR3 DNA is TGTGCCAGTAGCCAACAGGGTATCACTGGAAACACCATATATTTT. It is translated as CASSQQGITGNTIYF.

The chain has TRBV29-1 and TRBJ2-6; D unclear. The CDR3 has 13 residues. Germline values: CDR1 SQVTM, CDR2 ANQGSEA. Trimming shortened V by 5 bases and J by 0 bases, and 5 bases separated the two germline ends. CDR3 coding DNA: TGCAGCGTTAAGTTCTCTGGGGCCAACGTCCTGACTTTC. It encodes CSVKFSGANVLTF. Supplemented by reference TRBV29-1 and TRBJ2-6, the full variable domain reads SAVISQKPSRDICQRGTSLTIQCQVDSQVTMMFWYRQQPGQSLTLIATANQGSEATYESGFVIDKFPISRPNLTFSTLTVSNMSPEDSSIYLCSVKFSGANVLTFGAGSRLTVL.

The V gene is TRBV5-4, the J gene TRBJ1-1; D not resolved. The germline V gene encodes CDR1 SGHNT and CDR2 YYREEE (reference sequence). V dropped 4 bases and J dropped 0 bases, with 7 bases sitting between them. The CDR3 runs 13 residues. The CDR3 DNA reads TGTGCCAGCAGCCCAGACCTGAACACTGAAGCTTTCTTT. Translating gives CASSPDLNTEAFF.

The genes are TRBV28 and TRBJ1-5; the match to TRBD1 covers 8 bases. Losses at the gene ends were 10 bases for V and 6 bases for J; bases not matched to a gene: 5. CDR3 length: 12 amino acids. The germline CDR1 and CDR2 sequences are MDHEN and SYDVKM. The CDR3 nucleotides are TGTGCCACCGGACAGGGAGGTCAGCCCCAGCATTTT. This translates into CATGQGGQPQHF.

The J gene is TRBJ1-1, the V gene TRBV15, with a tentative D call TRBD1 (6 bases). Per germline, CDR1 LNHNV and CDR2 YYDKDF (reference sequence). The CDR3 runs to 13 residues. V was pared by 4 bases and J by 1 base, with 7 bases between. CDR3: CATSMTGNTEAFF. DNA of the CDR3: TGTGCCACCAGCATGACAGGGAACACTGAAGCTTTCTTT. The full variable domain, its missing parts supplied by reference TRBV15 and TRBJ1-1, is DAMVIQNPRYQVTQFGKPVTLSCSQTLNHNVMYWYQQKSSQAPKLLFHYYDKDFNNEADTPDNFQSRRPNTSFCFLDIRSPGLGDTAMYLCATSMTGNTEAFFGQGTRLTVV.